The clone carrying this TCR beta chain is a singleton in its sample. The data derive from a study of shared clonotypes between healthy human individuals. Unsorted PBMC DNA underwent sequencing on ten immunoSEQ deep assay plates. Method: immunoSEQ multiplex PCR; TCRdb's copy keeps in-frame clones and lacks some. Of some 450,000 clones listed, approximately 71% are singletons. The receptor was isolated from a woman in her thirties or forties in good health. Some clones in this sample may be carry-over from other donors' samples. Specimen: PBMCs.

The CDR3 region is CSAATGFNTGELFF. The CDR3 nucleotides are TGCAGCGCCGCAACAGGGTTCAACACCGGGGAGCTGTTTTTT. The chain is built from TRBV29-1 and TRBJ2-2, with D perhaps matching TRBD1 (6 bases). The CDR3 has 14 amino acids. From germline, CDR1 is SQVTM and CDR2 ANQGSEA. Trimming stripped 7 bases from V and 2 bases from J, with 14 bases between.